This T cell receptor (beta chain) was found in a study of blood T cell repertoires in COVID-19. CDR1 is WSHSY and CDR2 is SAAADI in the germline V gene. The length of the CDR3 is 11 residues. Trimming cost V 4 bases and J 13 bases, with 11 bases left between them. The repertoire was sequenced with immunoSEQ multiplex PCR; TCRdb's copy has only in-frame clones and lacks some. The sample has 150,000 to 200,000 clones, roughly 79% seen once. This clone showed up just once. The chain has TRBV10-2 and TRBJ2-1; D possibly corresponds to TRBD2 (6 bases). Material: peripheral blood. The source is a woman aged 40 to 50 with COVID-19, enrolled during active disease. Here the CDR3 reads CASSVRDHQFF. The CDR3 DNA follows: TGCGCCAGCAGTGTGCGGGACCATCAGTTCTTC.